One sample yielded the 17 T cell receptor beta chains listed below, sequenced in a study of cytomegalovirus exposure and HLA in healthy donors. This PCR relied on a set of 60 Vbeta primers and 13 Jbeta primers. Here immunoSEQ multiplex PCR was the method, and the copy in TCRdb shows in-frame clones only, minus some. This sample has about 190,000 clones, with 70% to 75% found just once. The sequenced material came from PBMCs. These receptor sequences come from a man aged 25 to 45 in good health and CMV-seropositive.

The chain has TRBV5-4 and TRBJ2-1; 12 bases are shared with TRBD2. The CDR3 runs 17 residues. V was pared by 0 bases and J by 0 bases, with 1 base of the junction left unmatched. Germline CDR1 reads SGHNT; CDR2 reads YYREEE (reference sequence). The CDR3 nucleotides read TGTGCCAGCAGCTTGGCTAGCGGGGGGGCCTCCTACAATGAGCAGTTCTTC. Its protein is CASSLASGGASYNEQFF. The full variable domain, its missing parts supplied by reference TRBV5-4 and TRBJ2-1, is ETGVTQSPTHLIKTRGQQVTLRCSSQSGHNTVSWYQQALGQGPQFIFQYYREEENGRGNFPPRFSGLQFPNYSSELNVNALELDDSALYLCASSLASGGASYNEQFFGPGTRLTVL.

The J gene is TRBJ2-7, the V gene TRBV7-8; no definite D call. CDR3 length: 13 residues. V was cut by 10 bases and J by 3 bases, with 16 bases left in between. Germline CDR1 reads SGHVS; CDR2 reads FQNEAQ. The CDR3 DNA sequence: TGTGCCACCGGATCTCGGAGTGTCTACGAGCAGTACTTC. Translation: CATGSRSVYEQYF.

The J gene is TRBJ2-7, the V gene TRBV5-1; TRBD1 might be the D (6 bases). CDR3 length equals 12 residues. Per the germline V gene, CDR1 is SGHRS and CDR2 is YFSETQ. V was pared by 4 bases and J by 2 bases, with 7 bases between. CDR3 nucleotide sequence: TGCGCCAGCAGCCCAGGGGCCTACGAGCAGTACTTC. Amino acid sequence: CASSPGAYEQYF.

This rearrangement joins TRBV14 to TRBJ2-1; a weak D match, TRBD1 (6 bases). CDR1 and CDR2 (germline): SGHDN, FVKESK. CDR3 length: 13 residues. Deletions cut 2 bases from V and 10 bases from J, with 12 bases between. The CDR3 sequence is CASSQWRTEEQFF. DNA of the CDR3: TGTGCCAGCAGCCAATGGCGGACAGAAGAGCAGTTCTTC.

This chain joins TRBV5-1 and TRBJ1-3, with TRBD1 as a possible D gene (5 bases). CDR1 SGHRS and CDR2 YFSETQ come from the germline V gene. This CDR3 comprises 16 residues. The germline V and J ends were trimmed by 2 bases and 2 bases, with 14 bases remaining between them. CDR3 DNA sequence: TGCGCCAGCAGCTTTGGCATTCAGGGAACTGGAAACACCATATATTTT. Its protein product is CASSFGIQGTGNTIYF.

This clone came up a few times. The V and J genes are TRBV14 and TRBJ1-2; D perhaps matches TRBD1 (6 bases). Looked up from germline, CDR1 is SGHDN and CDR2 is FVKESK. CDR3 length equals 12 residues. The germline V and J ends were trimmed by 4 bases and 5 bases, with 8 bases remaining between them. CDR3 nucleotides: TGTGCCAGCAGCCCCACAGGGTATGGCTACACCTTC. Translated, it gives CASSPTGYGYTF.

This chain links TRBV6-6 with TRBJ1-6; unclear D gene. CDR1 is MNHNY, CDR2 SVGAGI, per germline (reference sequence). CDR3 length: 16 amino acids. Trimming took off 6 bases at V and 4 bases at J, with 16 bases between the two ends. The CDR3 DNA sequence: TGTGCCAGCAGCCTTCCCCCAGACAATTATAATTCACCCCTCCACTTT. The encoded protein is CASSLPPDNYNSPLHF.

V gene TRBV14 combines with J gene TRBJ1-3, with TRBD1 identical over 8 bases. With V trimmed by 4 bases and J by 3 bases, 5 bases remained unmatched. CDR3 size: 15 residues. CDR1 is SGHDN, CDR2 FVKESK, per germline. Here the CDR3 DNA reads TGTGCCAGCAGCCCAGGACAGGGATATGGAAACACCATATATTTT. This codes for CASSPGQGYGNTIYF. Combining the CDR3 with reference TRBV14 and TRBJ1-3 gives the whole variable domain EAGVTQFPSHSVIEKGQTVTLRCDPISGHDNLYWYRRVMGKEIKFLLHFVKESKQDESGMPNNRFLAERTGGTYSTLKVQPAELEDSGVYFCASSPGQGYGNTIYFGEGSWLTVV.

Turning to this clone: An end of the junction differs from the germline gene, which may be a read error. The gene calls are TRBV5-8 and TRBJ2-7; tentatively, D is TRBD1 (5 bases). Germline V gene lookup returns CDR1 SGHTS and CDR2 YDEGEE. The CDR3 is 10 amino acids. CDR3 protein: CASSLGGTAF. The CDR3 nucleotides are TGTGCCAGCAGCTTGGGGGGCACAGCCTTC.

This clone was seen a few times. The chain has TRBV20-1 and TRBJ2-7, with a weak D call TRBD1 (6 bases). Germline V gives CDR1 DFQATT, CDR2 SNEGSKA (reference sequence). The CDR3 has 11 residues. CDR3 sequence reads: CRAGDTKEQYF. CDR3 nucleotides: TGCAGGGCCGGGGACACTAAAGAGCAGTACTTC.

The CDR3 loop reads CASSEFRGGGNTEAFF. As DNA, the CDR3 is TGTGCCAGCAGTGAATTCAGGGGCGGAGGTAACACTGAAGCTTTCTTT. The chain employs TRBV2 and TRBJ1-1, with D possibly matching TRBD1 (6 bases). This CDR3 contains 16 residues. V shed 2 bases and J shed 2 bases, with 15 bases lying between them. Germline V CDR1 and CDR2: SNHLY, FYNNEI.

A few counts support this clone. This chain connects TRBV5-6 to TRBJ2-3; 9 bases align to TRBD1. The CDR3 runs 17 residues. Losses at the gene ends were 3 bases for V and 2 bases for J; bases not matched to a gene: 10. CDR1 and CDR2 (germline): SGHDT, YYEEEE. The CDR3, as DNA: TGTGCCAGCAGCTCGCCGGGACAGGGAAGGTCCACAGATACGCAGTATTTT. The encoded protein is CASSSPGQGRSTDTQYF. Complete variable domain (other parts from reference TRBV5-6 and TRBJ2-3): DAGVTQSPTHLIKTRGQQVTLRCSPKSGHDTVSWYQQALGQGPQFIFQYYEEEERQRGNFPDRFSGHQFPNYSSELNVNALLLGDSALYLCASSSPGQGRSTDTQYFGPGTRLTVL.

The chain links TRBV19 to TRBJ2-3; D not certain. Germline CDR1 reads LNHDA; CDR2 reads SQIVND (reference sequence). This CDR3 is built from 14 residues. V gave up 2 bases and J gave up 2 bases, with 8 bases separating them. The chain's CDR3 is CASSIQASTDTQYF. The CDR3 DNA sequence: TGTGCCAGTAGTATACAAGCATCCACAGATACGCAGTATTTT.

The chain links TRBV6-4 to TRBJ1-6; TRBD1 agrees at 10 bases. The CDR3 is 15 residues long. The germline V gene encodes CDR1 MRHNA and CDR2 SNTAGT. J was trimmed by 7 bases and V by 5 bases; bases with no gene match: 5. The DNA of the CDR3 is TGTGCCAGCAGTTCCGACAGGGGGCAGAATTCACCCCTCCACTTT. It is translated as CASSSDRGQNSPLHF.

The gene calls are TRBV19 and TRBJ1-1, with D unresolved. This CDR3 spans 16 amino acids. V lost 5 bases and J lost 3, with 19 bases in between. CDR1 LNHDA and CDR2 SQIVND come from the germline V gene (reference sequence). The CDR3 DNA is TGTGCCAGTAGTCATCTTTCGCGGGGTAGTCACACTGAAGCTTTCTTT. Amino acid sequence: CASSHLSRGSHTEAFF.

The chain uses TRBV7-2 and TRBJ1-5, with D unclear. The germline V and J ends were trimmed by 2 bases and 10 bases, with 15 bases remaining between them. The CDR3 is 14 residues long. Germline values: CDR1 SGHTA, CDR2 FQGNSA. CDR3 sequence: CASSLRQSREPQHF. DNA of the CDR3: TGTGCCAGCAGCTTACGTCAGTCCCGTGAACCCCAGCATTTT.

A few counts support this clone. The genes are TRBV27 and TRBJ2-2, with a possible D match to TRBD1 (6 bases). Trimming cost V 3 bases and J 8 bases, with 10 bases left between them. This CDR3 is built from 13 residues. Germline V gene sequence: CDR1 MNHEY, CDR2 SMNVEV (reference sequence). The CDR3 protein is CASSFTGMGELFF. The DNA for the CDR3 is TGTGCCAGCAGTTTCACAGGGATGGGGGAGCTGTTTTTT.